These 22 T cell receptor beta chains share one sample of origin, sequenced in a study of T cell responses to AZD1222 COVID-19 vaccine. The assay was immunoSEQ multiplex PCR, and TCRdb's table has in-frame clones only and misses some. The sample shows around 99,000 clones, 92% of them seen only once. The sequences come from peripheral blood, collected 28 days after the second AZD1222 dose. The receptors originated from an adult who received the AZD1222 COVID-19 vaccine.

The chain couples TRBV5-4 to TRBJ1-4; no clear D. The CDR3 extends over 14 amino acids. Germline V gene sequence: CDR1 SGHNT, CDR2 YYREEE (reference sequence). Trimming removed 0 bases at V and 5 bases at J, with 8 bases between. CDR3 in amino acids: CASSLGGINEKLFF. The CDR3 nucleotides read TGTGCCAGCAGCTTGGGAGGGATCAATGAAAAACTGTTTTTT.

CDR3 DNA: TGTGCCAGCAGTTTGGCAGGGGGCTTCACTGAAGCTTTCTTT. This encodes CASSLAGGFTEAFF. The rearrangement uses TRBV27 and TRBJ1-1; 8 bases map to TRBD1. V trimming: 3 bases; J trimming: 4 bases; junction bases outside the gene matches: 4. This CDR3 is built from 14 residues. The V gene's germline CDR1 is MNHEY and CDR2 SMNVEV (reference sequence).

CDR3 residues: CASSYSPAYSNQPQHF. The DNA for the CDR3 is TGTGCCAGCAGTTACTCGCCAGCCTATAGCAATCAGCCCCAGCATTTT. The V and J genes are TRBV6-2 or TRBV6-3 and TRBJ1-5; D uncertain. The V end was cut by 0 bases, the J end by 0 bases, with 9 bases between. Germline-derived CDR1 and CDR2 are MNHEY and SVGEGT. CDR3 length: 16 residues.

The chain has TRBV29-1 and TRBJ2-5; D is undetermined. V lost 4 bases, J lost 4 bases, and 16 bases lay in between. This CDR3 comprises 14 residues. Germline V CDR1 and CDR2: SQVTM, ANQGSEA. This chain's CDR3 is CSVGFGSGPETQYF. CDR3 in DNA: TGCAGCGTTGGATTTGGGTCAGGTCCAGAGACCCAGTACTTC.

The V and J genes are TRBV13 and TRBJ2-2; 9 positions agree with TRBD2. The CDR3 length is 14 residues. Per germline, CDR1 PRHDT and CDR2 FYEKMQ (reference sequence). V shed 8 bases, J shed 2 bases, and the junction held 3 bases outside the gene matches. The CDR3 DNA follows: TGTGCCAGCGCGGGAGGGCCTAACACCGGGGAGCTGTTTTTT. This codes for CASAGGPNTGELFF.

V and J are TRBV6-4 and TRBJ1-5, with D unclear. CDR3 length: 13 residues. V shed 3 bases and J shed 4 bases, with 7 bases lying between them. Germline CDR1 reads MRHNA; CDR2 reads SNTAGT. CDR3 sequence (DNA): TGTGCCAGCAGTGAATCGGAAAATCAGCCCCAGCATTTT. Its protein product is CASSESENQPQHF.

This clone is a singleton in its sample. This chain uses TRBV27 with TRBJ2-7; 11 nucleotides match TRBD2. Per germline, CDR1 MNHEY and CDR2 SMNVEV (reference sequence). CDR3 length: 16 amino acids. The V and J ends lost 3 bases and 2 bases, in that order; junction bases with no gene match: 6. For the CDR3, the DNA is TGTGCCAGCAGTTTCTCGGGACTAGCGGACCCCTACGAGCAGTACTTC. Translated: CASSFSGLADPYEQYF.

This clone has a single count. V gene TRBV21-1 combines with J gene TRBJ1-6. TRBV21-1 is recorded as a pseudogene. The CDR3 contains 16 residues. The CDR3 nucleotides read TGTGCCAGCAGCAGAAAGGTCTGGGCCGACGTGGGGCCCCTCCACTTT. It translates to CASSRKVWADVGPLHF.

The chain's CDR3 is CATSVGNTEAFF. DNA of the CDR3: TGTGCCACCAGTGTTGGGAACACTGAAGCTTTCTTT. The rearrangement joins TRBV24-1 to TRBJ1-1; D uncertain. Germline assignment: CDR1 KGHDR and CDR2 SFDVKD. V dropped 5 bases and J dropped 1 base, with 4 bases sitting between them. The CDR3 is made up of 12 amino acids.

This clone was seen only once. The V gene is TRBV11-2, the J gene TRBJ1-1, with 8 bases identical to TRBD1. The CDR3 consists of 17 residues. CDR1 SGHAT and CDR2 FQNNGV come from the germline V gene. V shed 6 bases, J shed 1 base, and the junction held 13 bases outside the gene matches. CDR3: CASRLPGQGRRNTEAFF. The CDR3 DNA is TGTGCCAGCAGACTCCCCGGACAGGGAAGGCGGAACACTGAAGCTTTCTTT.

The chain couples TRBV9 to TRBJ1-1; D unresolved. From germline, CDR1 is SGDLS and CDR2 YYNGEE. V lost 0 bases and J lost 0, with 6 bases in between. The CDR3 has 14 amino acids. The CDR3 DNA reads as TGTGCCAGCAGCGTAGGAGTCATGAACACTGAAGCTTTCTTT. Residues: CASSVGVMNTEAFF.

This clone was detected a few times. The V and J genes are TRBV12-3 or TRBV12-4 and TRBJ1-5; D unresolved. Between the trimmed V and J ends, which lost 2 bases and 5 bases, there was a span of 7 bases. CDR3 length equals 13 residues. CDR3 coding DNA: TGTGCCAGCAGTTTATCGCGTGATCAGCCCCAGCATTTT. Its translation: CASSLSRDQPQHF.

The rearrangement joins TRBV10-3 to TRBJ2-1; 10 bases are a match to TRBD2. CDR1 and CDR2 (germline): ENHRY, SYGVKD. V trimming: 2 bases; J trimming: 8 bases; junction bases outside the gene matches: 6. The CDR3 is 15 amino acids. In nucleotides, the CDR3 is TGTGCCATCAGTGAGGCTAGCGGGAGTATCGATGAGCAGTTCTTC. Residues: CAISEASGSIDEQFF.

This chain links TRBV18 with TRBJ1-5; TRBD1 matches at 7 bases. The CDR3 extends over 17 amino acids. The trim removed 3 bases at V and 4 bases at J, leaving 12 bases unmatched. Germline V lookup: CDR1 KGHSH, CDR2 LQKENI. CDR3 in DNA: TGTGCCAGCTCACCCCCCGGGTCCGCACAGGGGAATCAGCCCCAGCATTTT. This gives the protein CASSPPGSAQGNQPQHF.

The chain couples TRBV27 to TRBJ2-2; 9 nucleotides agree with TRBD1. V lost 7 bases, J lost 5 bases, and 5 bases stayed unmatched. Germline CDR1 is MNHEY and CDR2 is SMNVEV (reference sequence). The CDR3 is made up of 14 amino acids. CDR3: CASTGQGGTGELFF. The CDR3 coding sequence is TGTGCCAGCACGGGACAGGGTGGTACCGGGGAGCTGTTTTTT.

The V gene is TRBV7-8, the J gene TRBJ1-5; D not certain. Between the trimmed V and J ends, which lost 5 bases and 2 bases, there was a span of 7 bases. CDR3 length: 13 residues. CDR1 is SGHVS and CDR2 is FQNEAQ in the germline V gene. CDR3 nucleotides: TGTGCCAGCAGCCGGGGTGGCAATCAGCCCCAGCATTTT. It encodes CASSRGGNQPQHF.

The chain carries TRBV6-5 and TRBJ2-1; tentatively, D is TRBD2 (6 bases). Per the germline V gene, CDR1 is MNHEY and CDR2 is SVGAGI. V was pared by 4 bases and J by 2 bases, with 12 bases between. The CDR3 extends over 15 amino acids. This CDR3 is CASSLVGTPYNEQFF. The CDR3 bases are TGTGCCAGCAGTTTGGTCGGGACTCCCTACAATGAGCAGTTCTTC.

The chain couples TRBV5-1 to TRBJ2-6; D gene uncertain. The CDR3 consists of 16 residues. Germline V lookup: CDR1 SGHRS, CDR2 YFSETQ. Trimming removed 0 bases at V and 2 bases at J, with 9 bases between. CDR3 DNA sequence: TGCGCCAGCAGCTTGGTTGGCTCCACTGGGGCCAACGTCCTGACTTTC. Protein sequence: CASSLVGSTGANVLTF.

CDR3 DNA sequence: TGTGCCAGCAGGGAAGGGGAGGGTTCACCCCTCCACTTT. Protein sequence: CASREGEGSPLHF. The chain recombines TRBV6-4 with TRBJ1-6; D perhaps matches TRBD1 (5 bases). CDR3 length: 13 amino acids. CDR1 is MRHNA and CDR2 is SNTAGT in the germline V gene. The V end lost 6 bases, the J end lost 9 bases, and 12 bases lay between the germline ends.

The chain links TRBV10-2 to TRBJ1-3, with a possible D match to TRBD1 (6 bases). V dropped 6 bases and J dropped 0 bases, with 12 bases sitting between them. In germline, CDR1 is WSHSY, CDR2 SAAADI. CDR3 length equals 15 residues. The DNA of the CDR3 is TGCGCCAGCAGGGACAGACCCGACTCTGGAAACACCATATATTTT. It specifies CASRDRPDSGNTIYF.

The genes are TRBV4-1 and TRBJ2-3; D gene unclear. The V gene's germline CDR1 is MGHRA and CDR2 YSYEKL. The CDR3 is 11 amino acids. Trimming cost V 4 bases and J 8 bases, with 7 bases left between them. CDR3: CASSLLGTQYF. DNA of the CDR3: TGCGCCAGCAGCCTTTTGGGTACGCAGTATTTT.

The V call is TRBV7-3, the J call TRBJ1-1; the D gene is possibly TRBD1 (6 bases). CDR1 SGHTA and CDR2 FQGTGA come from the germline V gene. With 1 base removed from V and 2 bases from J, the gap between germline ends came to 23 bases. This CDR3 comprises 19 residues. CDR3 coding DNA: TGTGCCAGCAGCTTAAACTTTCGAGCGCAGGGGAATGGTAACACTGAAGCTTTCTTT. It encodes CASSLNFRAQGNGNTEAFF. The full variable domain, in which reference TRBV7-3 and TRBJ1-1 provide the parts outside the CDR3, is GAGVSQTPSNKVTEKGKYVELRCDPISGHTALYWYRQSLGQGPEFLIYFQGTGAADDSGLPNDRFFAVRPEGSVSTLKIQRTERGDSAVYLCASSLNFRAQGNGNTEAFFGQGTRLTVV.